This TCR beta chain was obtained from a study of CD4 T cells in relation to SARS-CoV-2 and coronaviruses. The table came from immunoSEQ multiplex PCR; TCRdb's copy has only in-frame clones and leaves some out. The sample comprises approximately 21,000 clones, roughly 76% of which are singletons, and about 15% rests with the top ten. As regards this clone: The antigen remains undetermined.

V was pared by 2 bases and J by 2 bases, with 5 bases of the junction left unmatched. CDR1 SGHTA and CDR2 FQGNSA come from the germline V gene. The CDR3 is made up of 16 amino acids. Unexposed donor CD4+ T cells date from about 2010-2019, before the COVID-19 pandemic. After roughly 9 days of culture, CD4+ T cells were isolated. This clonotype originated in a human donor in good health. The chain joins TRBV7-2 to TRBJ1-3; 8 positions agree with TRBD1. Material for sequencing was CD4+ T cells from PBMCs, cultured in vitro. The CDR3 here is CASSLPGGSTGNTIYF. In DNA form, the CDR3 reads TGTGCCAGCAGCTTACCAGGGGGCTCTACTGGAAACACCATATATTTT.